The T cell receptor beta chain under discussion was sequenced for a study of T-cell reconstitution after alpha-beta-depleted transplantation in children. Preparing the TCRbeta library involved the use of unique molecular identifiers. MiXCR, applied by TCRdb to the PCR reads, yields one record per CDR3 protein. The sample consists of fewer than 700,000 distinct CDR3 sequences, roughly 23% of them appearing once. General study points: After one year, T-cell counts and TCRbeta diversity mostly came from new T cells. Several hundred expanded graft clones reportedly gave rise to the alpha-beta T cells present about two months after transplant. From surviving recipient T cells and thymic progenitors came the high day-60 TCRbeta diversity observed in some patients.

In regard to this clonotype: Its antigen is not identified.

The CDR3 length is 16 residues. V shed 4 bases and J 9 bases; nucleotides not matched to a gene: 12. Germline CDR1 is MDHEN and CDR2 is SYDVKM. The TCR comes from a boy under two years old who had a stem cell transplant for acute myeloid leukemia, so the T cells may come from the graft donor. The starting material was PBMCs, mostly from graft donor cells, obtained 360 days after TCRalphabeta/CD19-depleted stem cell transplant. This chain links TRBV28 with TRBJ2-3, with 11 bases aligning to TRBD2. The DNA of the CDR3 is TGTGCCAGCAGTTCACTGACTAGCGGGGATAGATTCACGCAGTATTTT. This codes for CASSSLTSGDRFTQYF.